These T cell receptor beta chains were read from a single sample in a study of OX40 agonist ivuxolimab in advanced cancers. Measured with immunoSEQ multiplex PCR; TCRdb has only the in-frame clones, and not every one. The sample holds more than 65,000 clones; around four fifths are singletons and the top ten take 5.5% to 7.5%. The sequences come from CD4+ or CD8+ T cells sorted from blood, collected in a trial of the OX40 agonist ivuxolimab. Source of these receptors: an adult with an advanced solid tumor such as melanoma, head and neck, liver or kidney cancer. Each CDR3 is given with its conserved first and last residue. A D gene is named only where the DNA matches it firmly. Clone sizes are given selectively: once, few, many, or a class where the clone is expanded.

>TRBV7-2|few|-|TRBJ1-1
TGTGCCAGCAGCTTATATAGGAAGGGCTCCACTGAAGCTTTCTTT
CASSLYRKGSTEAFF
>TRBV9|-|-|TRBJ2-6
TGTGCCAGCAGTACCTCTTCGGGACAAAGGTCTTTC
CASSTSSGQRSF
>TRBV7-3|-|-|TRBJ2-3
TGTGCCAGCAGCTTAGGAAACTACTACCACACAGATACGCAGTATTTT
CASSLGNYYHTDTQYF
>TRBV7-8|-|TRBD1|TRBJ2-3
TGTGCCAGCAGCTCGACAGGGGGCCCTGGTTCGGGTACGCAGTATTTT
CASSSTGGPGSGTQYF
>TRBV6-4|-|TRBD1|TRBJ1-6
TGTGCCAGCAGCGCGGGACAGGGGGGCGATTCACCCCTCCACTTT
CASSAGQGGDSPLHF
>TRBV6-5|-|TRBD1|TRBJ1-1
TGTGCCAGCAGTTACGGGGACAGGGAGTCTTTCTTT
CASSYGDRESFF
>TRBV19|-|-|TRBJ1-1
TGTGCCAGTAGTATGGAGCAAAACACTGAAGCTTTCTTT
CASSMEQNTEAFF
>TRBV2|-|-|TRBJ2-2
TGTGCCACCACGGGGAACACCGGGGAGCTGTTTTTT
CATTGNTGELFF
>TRBV20-1|-|-|TRBJ2-7
TGCAGTGCTAGAGTGGGAAGAAATAGTTACTTC
CSARVGRNSYF
>TRBV4-1|-|TRBD1|TRBJ1-1
TGCGCCAGCAGTCATCCGGGACAGTATGAAGCTTTCTTT
CASSHPGQYEAFF
>TRBV19|-|-|TRBJ1-4
TGTGCCAGTAGTACCGGCCGCGGGGACGGCGGAAAACTGTTTTTT
CASSTGRGDGGKLFF
>TRBV18|-|-|TRBJ1-1
TGTGCCAGCTCACCACCGCTGGTACTGAACACTGAAGCTTTCTTT
CASSPPLVLNTEAFF
>TRBV18|-|-|TRBJ2-3
TGTGCCAGCTCACCAAGCGGCGGGATAAGGAATACGCAGTATTTT
CASSPSGGIRNTQYF
>TRBV7-2|-|-|TRBJ2-3
TGTGCCAGCAGCTTAGAGGTAGATACGCAGTATTTT
CASSLEVDTQYF
>TRBV30|-|-|TRBJ2-7
TGTGCCTGGAGTGTACTAGGCGAGCAGTACTTC
CAWSVLGEQYF
>TRBV6-1|few|-|TRBJ1-2
TGTGCCAGCAGTTTACACCCGGGACGGGACTATGGCTACACCTTC
CASSLHPGRDYGYTF
>TRBV6-6|-|TRBD1|TRBJ1-2
TGTGCCAGCAGAAAACAGGGGGAGGGATACGGCTACACCTTC
CASRKQGEGYGYTF
>TRBV7-9|-|-|TRBJ2-2
TGTGCCAGCAGCTTTGCCGGGGAGCTGTTTTTT
CASSFAGELFF
>TRBV6-5|-|-|TRBJ2-3
TGTGCCAGCAGTTCGTCCGGGAGAAGCGCAGATACGCAGTATTTT
CASSSSGRSADTQYF
>TRBV9|-|-|TRBJ2-2
TGTGCCAGCAGCGCTCCCTGGGGGGCCGGGGAGCTGTTTTTT
CASSAPWGAGELFF
>TRBV7-7|-|TRBD2|TRBJ2-1
TGTGCTAGCAGCCCGACCCCTCTAGCGGGGGGGCCCCGAGAGCAGTTCTTC
CASSPTPLAGGPREQFF